The clone carrying this TCR beta chain was seen at least ten times. As yet, its antigen is unknown. This specimen comes from a study of T cell repertoires in cytomegalovirus infection. For the study at large: Based on public TCR beta signatures, there were indications of CMV infection and of a matching HLA type. Findings of the study overall: Dominating the ex vivo response were TCR beta clonotypes that were CMV-specific and HLA-C-restricted.

From the reads, TCRdb called clonotypes with MiXCR, one entry per CDR3 protein. Of roughly 600,000 distinct CDR3 sequences listed, 20% to 25% are singletons. The CDR3 extends over 15 amino acids. V shed 1 base and J shed 1 base, with 7 bases lying between them. Germline values: CDR1 SGHDN, CDR2 FVKESK. The sequence was collected from a human donor in good health (CMV status not recorded). Some clones in this sample may be carry-over from other donors' samples. Sample: CD8+ T cells from PBMCs. This chain connects TRBV14 to TRBJ1-4; D gene uncertain. In DNA, the CDR3 is TGTGCCAGCAGCCAAGGAGGAGAAACTAATGAAAAACTGTTTTTT. Protein: CASSQGGETNEKLFF.